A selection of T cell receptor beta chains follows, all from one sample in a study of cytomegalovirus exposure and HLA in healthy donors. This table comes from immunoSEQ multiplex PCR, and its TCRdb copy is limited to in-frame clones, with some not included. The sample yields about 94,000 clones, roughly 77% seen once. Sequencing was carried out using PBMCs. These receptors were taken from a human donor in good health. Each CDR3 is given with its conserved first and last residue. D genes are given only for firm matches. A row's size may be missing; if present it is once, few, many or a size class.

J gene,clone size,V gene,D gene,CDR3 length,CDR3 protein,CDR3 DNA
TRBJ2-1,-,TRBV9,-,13,CASSVGLNNEQFF,TGTGCCAGCAGCGTAGGGCTGAACAATGAGCAGTTCTTC
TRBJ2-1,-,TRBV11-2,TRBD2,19,CASSLEVGLAGGPYNEQFF,TGTGCCAGCAGCTTAGAAGTGGGACTAGCGGGGGGGCCTTACAATGAGCAGTTCTTC
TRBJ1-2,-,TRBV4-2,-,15,CASSQDIGENYGYTF,TGTGCCAGCAGCCAAGATATCGGGGAAAACTATGGCTACACCTTC
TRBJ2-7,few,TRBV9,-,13,CASSVADPYEQYF,TGTGCCAGCAGCGTCGCGGATCCCTACGAGCAGTACTTC
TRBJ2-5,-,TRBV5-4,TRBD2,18,CASSLGSSGGLMGETQYF,TGTGCCAGCAGCTTGGGGTCTAGCGGGGGCCTGATGGGGGAGACCCAGTACTTC
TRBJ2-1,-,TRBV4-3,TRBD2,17,CASSQDTASGIQNEQFF,TGCGCCAGCAGCCAAGACACGGCTAGCGGGATACAGAATGAGCAGTTCTTC
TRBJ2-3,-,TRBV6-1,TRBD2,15,CASNSGGGRTDTQYF,TGTGCCAGCAATAGCGGGGGGGGACGCACAGATACGCAGTATTTT
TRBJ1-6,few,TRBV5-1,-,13,CASSGGNNSPLHF,TGCGCCAGCAGCGGGGGGAATAATTCACCCCTCCACTTT
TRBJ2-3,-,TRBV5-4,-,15,CASSVDNYFTDTQYF,TGTGCCAGCTCCGTCGATAACTATTTCACAGATACGCAGTATTTT
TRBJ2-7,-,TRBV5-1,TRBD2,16,CASSWPTSGSPYEQYF,TGCGCCAGCAGCTGGCCGACTAGCGGGAGTCCCTACGAGCAGTACTTC
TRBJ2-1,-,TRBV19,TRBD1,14,CASSITRGLNEQFF,TGTGCCAGTAGTATAACCAGGGGGCTGAATGAGCAGTTCTTC
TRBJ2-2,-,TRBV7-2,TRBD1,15,CASSARQGEGGELFF,TGTGCCAGCAGCGCAAGACAGGGGGAGGGCGGGGAGCTGTTTTTT
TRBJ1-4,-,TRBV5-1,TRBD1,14,CASSLAGDREKLFF,TGCGCCAGCAGCTTGGCCGGGGACAGGGAAAAACTGTTTTTT
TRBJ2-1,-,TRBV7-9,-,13,CASSFPNNNEQFF,TGTGCCAGCAGCTTCCCCAACAACAATGAGCAGTTCTTC
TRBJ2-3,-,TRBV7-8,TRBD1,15,CASSPGQGSTDTQYF,TGTGCCAGCAGCCCAGGACAGGGGAGCACAGATACGCAGTATTTT
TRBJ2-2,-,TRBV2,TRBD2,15,CASRETSRRAGELFF,TGTGCCAGCCGAGAGACTAGCAGGAGAGCCGGGGAGCTGTTTTTT
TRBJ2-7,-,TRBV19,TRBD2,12,CASSMGGGEQYF,TGTGCCAGTAGTATGGGGGGGGGCGAGCAGTACTTC
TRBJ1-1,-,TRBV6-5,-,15,CASSYSTAGKTEAFF,TGTGCCAGCAGTTACTCGACTGCAGGGAAGACTGAAGCTTTCTTT
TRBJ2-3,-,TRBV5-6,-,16,CASSFSGEGFTDTQYF,TGTGCCAGCAGCTTTTCAGGGGAAGGGTTCACAGATACGCAGTATTTT
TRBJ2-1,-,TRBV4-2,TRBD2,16,CASSTGGTYSYNEQFF,TGTGCCAGCAGCACCGGGGGGACCTACTCCTACAATGAGCAGTTCTTC
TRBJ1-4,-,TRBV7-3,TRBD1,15,CASSNPQGVGEKLFF,TGTGCCAGCAGCAACCCGCAGGGGGTGGGTGAAAAACTGTTTTTT
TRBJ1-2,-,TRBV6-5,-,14,CASSYYGLGYGYTF,TGTGCCAGCAGTTACTACGGACTCGGCTATGGCTACACCTTC
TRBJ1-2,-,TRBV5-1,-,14,CASSSFQGDSGYTF,TGCGCCAGCAGCTCCTTCCAGGGTGACTCTGGCTACACCTTC
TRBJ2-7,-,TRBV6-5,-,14,CASSYRGPSYEQYF,TGTGCCAGCAGTTATAGGGGCCCCTCCTACGAGCAGTACTTC
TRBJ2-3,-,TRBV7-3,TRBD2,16,CASSLNPSGGSDTQYF,TGTGCCAGCAGCTTAAATCCTAGCGGTGGGTCAGATACGCAGTATTTT
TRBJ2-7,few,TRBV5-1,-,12,CASSIGGHEQYF,TGCGCCAGCAGCATTGGAGGCCACGAGCAGTACTTC
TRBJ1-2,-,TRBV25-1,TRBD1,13,CASSTGGLAGYTF,TGTGCCAGCTCGACAGGGGGCTTGGCTGGCTACACCTTC
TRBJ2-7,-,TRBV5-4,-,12,CASSIIGGEQYF,TGTGCTAGCAGCATCATAGGCGGCGAGCAGTACTTC
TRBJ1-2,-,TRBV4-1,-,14,CASSPRRDGYGYTF,TGCGCCAGCAGCCCTCGGAGGGATGGCTATGGCTACACCTTC
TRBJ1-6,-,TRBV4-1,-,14,CASSPGNGNSPLHF,TGCGCCAGCAGCCCAGGGAATGGCAATTCACCCCTCCACTTT
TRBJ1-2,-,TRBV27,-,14,CASSFRGEYYGYTF,TGTGCCAGCAGTTTCCGGGGAGAGTACTATGGCTACACCTTC
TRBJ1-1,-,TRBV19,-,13,CASSIDVNTEAFF,TGTGCCAGTAGTATAGACGTGAACACTGAAGCTTTCTTT
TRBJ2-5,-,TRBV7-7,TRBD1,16,CASSGSARGREETQYF,TGTGCTAGCAGCGGTAGTGCCAGGGGGCGGGAAGAGACCCAGTACTTC
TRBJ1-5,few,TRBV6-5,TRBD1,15,CASRPTGGADQPQHF,TGTGCCAGCAGACCTACAGGGGGCGCGGATCAGCCCCAGCATTTT
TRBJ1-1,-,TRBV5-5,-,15,CASSPSRGLNTEAFF,TGTGCCAGCAGTCCGAGTAGGGGATTGAACACTGAAGCTTTCTTT
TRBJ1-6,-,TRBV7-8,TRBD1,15,CASSIYRGGNSPLHF,TGTGCCAGCAGCATTTACAGGGGGGGTAATTCACCCCTCCACTTT
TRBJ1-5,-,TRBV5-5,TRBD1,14,CASSRTGGNQPQHF,TGTGCCAGCAGCCGGACAGGGGGCAATCAGCCCCAGCATTTT
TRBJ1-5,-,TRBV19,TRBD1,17,CASSIRTGPPSNQPQHF,TGTGCCAGTAGTATCCGGACAGGGCCGCCTAGCAATCAGCCCCAGCATTTT
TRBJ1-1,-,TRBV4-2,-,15,CASSRRQFMNTEAFF,TGTGCCAGCAGCCGCCGACAGTTCATGAACACTGAAGCTTTCTTT
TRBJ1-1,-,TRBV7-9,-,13,CASSPPGRPEAFF,TGTGCCAGCAGTCCCCCGGGTCGCCCTGAAGCTTTCTTT
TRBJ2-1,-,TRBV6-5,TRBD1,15,CASSSGTGGWNEQFF,TGTGCCAGCAGTTCTGGGACAGGGGGCTGGAATGAGCAGTTCTTC
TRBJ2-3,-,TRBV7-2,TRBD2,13,CASSLRGDDTQYF,TGTGCCAGCAGCTTACGGGGGGACGATACGCAGTATTTT
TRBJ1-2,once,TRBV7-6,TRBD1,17,CASSPQPPGQGNYGYTF,TGTGCCAGCAGCCCACAACCTCCGGGACAGGGGAACTATGGCTACACCTTC
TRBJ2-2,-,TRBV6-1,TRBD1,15,CASRALTGGAGELFF,TGTGCCAGCAGAGCCCTTACAGGGGGCGCCGGGGAGCTGTTTTTT
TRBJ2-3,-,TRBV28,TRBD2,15,CASSVYSGGTDTQYF,TGTGCCAGCAGTGTTTACAGCGGGGGCACAGATACGCAGTATTTT